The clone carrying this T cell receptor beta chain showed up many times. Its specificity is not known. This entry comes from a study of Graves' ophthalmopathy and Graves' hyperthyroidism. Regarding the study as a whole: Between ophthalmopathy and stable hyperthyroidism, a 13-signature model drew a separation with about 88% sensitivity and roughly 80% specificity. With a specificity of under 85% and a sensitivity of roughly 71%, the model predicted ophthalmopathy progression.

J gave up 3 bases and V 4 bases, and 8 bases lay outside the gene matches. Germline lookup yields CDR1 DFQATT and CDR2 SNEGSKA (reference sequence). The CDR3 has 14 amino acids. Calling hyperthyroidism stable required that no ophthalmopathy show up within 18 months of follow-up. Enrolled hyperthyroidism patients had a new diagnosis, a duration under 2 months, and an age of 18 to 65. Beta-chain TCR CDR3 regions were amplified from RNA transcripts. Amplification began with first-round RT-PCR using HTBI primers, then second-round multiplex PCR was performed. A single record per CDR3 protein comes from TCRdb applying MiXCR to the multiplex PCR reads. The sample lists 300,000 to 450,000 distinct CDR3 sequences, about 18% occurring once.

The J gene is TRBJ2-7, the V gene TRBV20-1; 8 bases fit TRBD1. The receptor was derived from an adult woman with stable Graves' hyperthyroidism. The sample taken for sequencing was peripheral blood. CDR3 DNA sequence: TGCAGTGCTATTACAGGGGGTGGCATCTACGAGCAGTACTTC. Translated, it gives CSAITGGGIYEQYF.